This TCR beta chain originates from a study of cytomegalovirus exposure and HLA in healthy donors. Points on this clone: Its antigen is unidentified.

V shed 5 bases and J 7 bases; nucleotides not matched to a gene: 13. Germline lookup yields CDR1 SGHNT and CDR2 YENEEA. This CDR3 is 16 amino acids long. Study conclusions and caveats: The study designated about 160 TCR beta chains cytomegalovirus-associated. Both high specificity and high sensitivity reportedly marked the classifier's diagnosis of cytomegalovirus status.

Clones were read by immunoSEQ multiplex PCR, and TCRdb kept only the in-frame ones, dropping some. The sample has over 130,000 clones; more than 75% are singletons. This sequence joins TRBV11-3 and TRBJ1-4; TRBD1 matches 7 bases. This sequence was found in a man between 18 and 29 years old in good health and CMV-seropositive. The specimen sequenced was PBMCs. CDR3 in amino acids: CASSKRTQGSGEKLFF. The CDR3 bases are TGTGCCAGCAGCAAACGCACACAGGGGAGCGGTGAAAAACTGTTTTTT.